A single sample is the source of the 13 T cell receptor beta chains below, sequenced in a study of regulatory T cells in long-lasting Graves disease. Indicated time point: newly diagnosed GD, antithyroid drugs for less than 3 months. Extracted RNA from PBMCs served as the source of the TCR library. Building of the TCR beta libraries involved iRepertoire HTBI primers and Arm-PCR of CDR3 regions. TCRdb independently ran MiXCR on the multiplex PCR reads; one entry per CDR3 protein. The table shows 420,000 or so distinct CDR3 sequences, with over 15% occurring only once. This sample was shared with a second study, whose subject was T cells in Graves' hyperthyroidism and ophthalmopathy.

The specimen was peripheral blood mononuclear cells (PBMCs), collected at new diagnosis, from a patient treated with antithyroid drugs. The origin of the receptors is a woman between 18 and 29 years old with Graves disease.

This chain connects TRBV29-1 to TRBJ2-3; D is unresolved. With 0 bases removed from V and 1 base from J, the gap between germline ends came to 8 bases. The germline V gene has CDR1 SQVTM and CDR2 ANQGSEA. This CDR3 has 14 amino acids. This CDR3 is CSVEDRIRTDTQYF. The CDR3 DNA reads TGCAGCGTTGAAGACAGGATTCGCACAGATACGCAGTATTTT.

This clonotype was seen at least ten times. The chain uses TRBV7-3 and TRBJ2-1; D unresolved. Germline V CDR1 and CDR2: SGHTA, FQGTGA. This CDR3 is built from 12 residues. The V end lost 4 bases, the J end lost 5 bases, and 6 bases lay between the germline ends. The CDR3 is CASSSFDNEQFF. The CDR3 coding sequence is TGTGCCAGCAGCTCCTTCGACAATGAGCAGTTCTTC.

This clonotype was detected many times. This chain joins TRBV7-2 and TRBJ2-7, with 13 bases identical to TRBD2. The length of the CDR3 is 16 residues. V shed 1 base and J 7 bases; nucleotides not matched to a gene: 7. Germline CDR1 is SGHTA and CDR2 is FQGNSA. The CDR3 loop reads CASSLGGLAGAGEQYF. The CDR3 DNA is TGTGCCAGCAGCTTAGGCGGACTAGCGGGAGCGGGTGAGCAGTACTTC.

There are many counts of this clonotype. The chain is built from TRBV10-3 and TRBJ2-7; maybe TRBD2 (5 bases). The germline V gene encodes CDR1 ENHRY and CDR2 SYGVKD. The CDR3 runs to 12 residues. Deletions cut 4 bases from V and 5 bases from J, with 9 bases between. DNA of the CDR3: TGTGCCATCAGTGTCGCGGGCCACGAGCAGTACTTC. Translated: CAISVAGHEQYF.

This chain connects TRBV7-9 to TRBJ1-5, with 7 nucleotides matching TRBD1. Germline V lookup: CDR1 SEHNR, CDR2 FQNEAQ (reference sequence). The CDR3 length is 15 residues. Trimming took 5 bases from V and 7 from J; bases not matched to a gene: 11. CDR3 residues: CASSTGAGSGQPQHF. The CDR3 DNA is TGTGCCAGCAGCACAGGGGCAGGGTCAGGGCAGCCCCAGCATTTT.

This clonotype was counted at least ten times. The chain recombines TRBV10-3 with TRBJ2-7; D ambiguous. CDR1 and CDR2 (germline): ENHRY, SYGVKD. Trimming shortened V by 1 base and J by 6 bases, and 4 bases separated the two germline ends. This CDR3 comprises 11 residues. CDR3 DNA sequence: TGTGCCATCAGTGAGTTGGTCGAGCAGTACTTC. Protein product: CAISELVEQYF.

This clonotype was seen a handful of times. The V call is TRBV29-1, the J call TRBJ2-1; D is perhaps TRBD1 (5 bases). Trimming took off 5 bases at V and 2 bases at J, with 13 bases between the two ends. Per germline, CDR1 SQVTM and CDR2 ANQGSEA. The CDR3 spans 14 residues. For the CDR3, the DNA is TGCAGCGTTCTGGACACATTACCCTACAATGAGCAGTTCTTC. It is translated as CSVLDTLPYNEQFF.

This clonotype was counted many times. V gene TRBV27 combines with J gene TRBJ2-7; tentatively, D is TRBD2 (6 bases). The CDR3 has 13 amino acids. Trimming left V 6 bases short and J 3 bases short, with 12 bases between. The germline gives CDR1 MNHEY, CDR2 SMNVEV (reference sequence). DNA for the CDR3: TGTGCCAGCAGCTTACTAGCCGGCTACGAGCAGTACTTC. This gives the protein CASSLLAGYEQYF.

In regard to this clonotype: A much larger clone lies one base from this, so it may be a read error. The chain joins TRBV27 to TRBJ2-7; TRBD2 agrees at 7 bases. Germline CDR1 is MNHEY and CDR2 is SMNVEV (reference sequence). CDR3 length: 17 amino acids. CDR3 DNA sequence: TGTGCCAGCAGTTCCATAGGCCCAGCGGGAAACTCCTACGGGCAGTACTTC. Its translation is CASSSIGPAGNSYGQYF.

Ten or more counts support this clonotype. The gene calls are TRBV6-2 or TRBV6-3 and TRBJ2-7; TRBD2 agrees at 7 bases. CDR1 and CDR2 (germline): MNHEY, SVGEGT. This CDR3 comprises 15 residues. J was trimmed by 1 base and V by 2 bases; bases with no gene match: 5. The CDR3 protein is CASSYGQRGSYEQYF. As DNA, the CDR3 is TGTGCCAGCAGTTACGGGCAGCGGGGATCCTACGAGCAGTACTTC.

This clonotype showed up many times. This chain joins TRBV11-2 and TRBJ2-1; D is uncertain. The CDR3 totals 19 residues. Germline assignment: CDR1 SGHAT and CDR2 FQNNGV. The germline V and J ends were trimmed by 5 bases and 2 bases, with 25 bases remaining between them. The CDR3 DNA reads as TGTGCCAGCAGCCATTACCCCCCTAGACTCGAAAGAACCTACAATGAGCAGTTCTTC. Translating it yields CASSHYPPRLERTYNEQFF. The full variable domain, rest sourced from reference TRBV11-2 and TRBJ2-1, is EAGVAQSPRYKIIEKRQSVAFWCNPISGHATLYWYQQILGQGPKLLIQFQNNGVVDDSQLPKDRFSAERLKGVDSTLKIQPAKLEDSAVYLCASSHYPPRLERTYNEQFFGPGTRLTVL.

This clonotype showed up just a few times. In nucleotides, the CDR3 is TGTGCCAGCAGTCCCCTGGACGGCGGAGAAGCTTTCTTT. It translates to CASSPLDGGEAFF. The V gene is TRBV12-3 or TRBV12-4, the J gene TRBJ1-1; D ambiguous. V shed 5 bases and J shed 8 bases, with 15 bases lying between them. This CDR3 is built from 13 residues.

This clonotype has ten or more counts. The chain employs TRBV20-1 and TRBJ2-3; TRBD1 is a possible D gene (6 bases). The CDR3 is made up of 15 amino acids. V lost 0 bases, J lost 3 bases, and 13 bases lay in between. The germline V gene encodes CDR1 DFQATT and CDR2 SNEGSKA (reference sequence). This chain's CDR3 is CSARDNNRVTDTQYF. For the CDR3, the DNA is TGCAGTGCTAGAGACAATAACAGGGTTACAGATACGCAGTATTTT.